This T cell receptor (beta chain) was recovered during a study of monozygotic twins with inflammatory bowel disease. The V gene's germline CDR1 is SGHRS and CDR2 YFSETQ. The CDR3 has 15 amino acids. TCRdb re-called the 5' RACE reads and gives one entry per CDR3 protein, without DNA. The specimen's table records over 350,000 distinct CDR3 sequences. This rearrangement joins TRBV5-1 to TRBJ2-7. The receptor comes from a human donor with ulcerative colitis or Crohn's disease, or a healthy co-twin of an affected twin (not recorded which). The material sequenced was blood. CDR3 region: CASSLGRQGAYEQYF.